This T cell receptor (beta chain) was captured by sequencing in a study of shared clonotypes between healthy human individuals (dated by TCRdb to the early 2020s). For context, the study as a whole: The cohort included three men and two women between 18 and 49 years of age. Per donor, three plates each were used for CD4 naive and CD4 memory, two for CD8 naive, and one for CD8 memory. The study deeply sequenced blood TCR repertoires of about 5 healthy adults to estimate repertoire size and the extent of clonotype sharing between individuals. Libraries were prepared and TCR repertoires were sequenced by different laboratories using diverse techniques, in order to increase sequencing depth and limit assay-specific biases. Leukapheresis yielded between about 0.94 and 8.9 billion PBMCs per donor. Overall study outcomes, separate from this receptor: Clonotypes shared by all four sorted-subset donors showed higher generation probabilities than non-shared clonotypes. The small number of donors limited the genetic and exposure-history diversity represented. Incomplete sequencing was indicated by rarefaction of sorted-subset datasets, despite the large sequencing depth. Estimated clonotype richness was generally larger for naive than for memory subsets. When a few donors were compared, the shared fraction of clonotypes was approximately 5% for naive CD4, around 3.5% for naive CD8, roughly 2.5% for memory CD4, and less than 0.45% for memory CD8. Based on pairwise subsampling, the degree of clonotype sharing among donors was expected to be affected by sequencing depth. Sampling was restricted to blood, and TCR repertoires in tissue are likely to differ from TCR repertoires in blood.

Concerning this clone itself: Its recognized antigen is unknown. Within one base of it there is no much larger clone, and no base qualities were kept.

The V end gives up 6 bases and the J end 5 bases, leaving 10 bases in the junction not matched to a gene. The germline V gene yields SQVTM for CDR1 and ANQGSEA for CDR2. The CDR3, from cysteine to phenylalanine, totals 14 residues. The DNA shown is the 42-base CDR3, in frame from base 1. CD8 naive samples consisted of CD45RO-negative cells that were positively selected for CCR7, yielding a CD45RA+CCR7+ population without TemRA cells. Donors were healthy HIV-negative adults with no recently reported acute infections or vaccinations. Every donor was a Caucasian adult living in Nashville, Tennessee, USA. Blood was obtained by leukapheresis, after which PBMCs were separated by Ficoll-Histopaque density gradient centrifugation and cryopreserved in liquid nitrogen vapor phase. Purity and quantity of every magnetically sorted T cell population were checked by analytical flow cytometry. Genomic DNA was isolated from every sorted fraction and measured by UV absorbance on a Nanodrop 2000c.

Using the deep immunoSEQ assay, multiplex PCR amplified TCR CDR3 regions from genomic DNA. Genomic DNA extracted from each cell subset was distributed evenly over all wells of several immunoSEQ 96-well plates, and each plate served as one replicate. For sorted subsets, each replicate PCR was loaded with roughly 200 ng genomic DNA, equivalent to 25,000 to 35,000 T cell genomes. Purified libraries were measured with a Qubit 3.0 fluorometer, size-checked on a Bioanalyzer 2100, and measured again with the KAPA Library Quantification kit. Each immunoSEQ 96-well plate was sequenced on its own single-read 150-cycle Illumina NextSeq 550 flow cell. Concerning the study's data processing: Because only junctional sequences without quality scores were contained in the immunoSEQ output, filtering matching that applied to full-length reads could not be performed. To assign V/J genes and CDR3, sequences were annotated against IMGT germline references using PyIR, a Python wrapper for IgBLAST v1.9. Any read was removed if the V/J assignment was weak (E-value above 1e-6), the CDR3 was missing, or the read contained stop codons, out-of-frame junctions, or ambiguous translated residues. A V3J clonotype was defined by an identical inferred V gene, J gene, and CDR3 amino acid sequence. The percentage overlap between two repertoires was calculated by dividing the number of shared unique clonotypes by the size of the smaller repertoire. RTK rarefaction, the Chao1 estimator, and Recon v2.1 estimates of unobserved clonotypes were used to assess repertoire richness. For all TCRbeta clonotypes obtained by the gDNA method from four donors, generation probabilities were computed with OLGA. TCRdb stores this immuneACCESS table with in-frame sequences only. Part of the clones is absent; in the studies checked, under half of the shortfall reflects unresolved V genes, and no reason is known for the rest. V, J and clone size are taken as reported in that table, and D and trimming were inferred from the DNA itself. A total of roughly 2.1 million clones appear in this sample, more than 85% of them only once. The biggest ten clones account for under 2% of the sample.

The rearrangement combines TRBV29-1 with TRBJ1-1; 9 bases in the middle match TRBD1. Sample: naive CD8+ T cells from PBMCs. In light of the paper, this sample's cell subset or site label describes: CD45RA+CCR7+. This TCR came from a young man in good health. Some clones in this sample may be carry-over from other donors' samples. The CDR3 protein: CSVYLRTGVTEAFF. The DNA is TGCAGCGTCTATCTTAGGACAGGGGTTACTGAAGCTTTCTTT.